The clone carrying this T cell receptor beta chain was seen repeatedly, ten times or more. What it binds is unknown. The sample comes from a study of quantifying T cell responses using KT2 cells. For the study at large: TCR alpha and beta constant-region primers primed reverse transcription of RNA. Study-wide results and limits: Very high KT2 spike-in numbers caused saturation in KT2 sequence detection.

A single-stranded UMI oligo with SP2 sequence was ligated to cDNA 3' ends. An equimolar mix of RC1.1 and RC1.2 primed the beta chain across TRBC1 and TRBC2. TCRdb reanalysed the UMI-ligation and nested PCR reads using MiXCR and keeps one entry per CDR3 protein. Found here are 25,000 to 35,000 distinct CDR3 sequences, more than 7% of them singletons; the top ten hold approximately 14%. This CDR3 is built from 14 residues. In germline, CDR1 is DFQATT, CDR2 SNEGSKA (reference sequence). The V segment lost 3 bases and the J segment 4 bases; nucleotides outside the gene matches: 4. The sample is PBMC spiked with counted cells of clone KT2.

This TCR was sampled from a human donor. The source material was PBMCs spiked with cells of the T cell clone KT2. The chain is built from TRBV20-1 and TRBJ2-7; 12 nucleotides agree with TRBD2. This CDR3 is CSASPGLAGYEQYF. CDR3 nucleotides: TGCAGTGCTAGTCCGGGACTAGCGGGTTACGAGCAGTACTTC.